Each of the 22 T cell receptor beta chains below was sequenced from the same sample in a study of PD-1 blockade in mismatch repair-deficient tumors. The data were produced by immunoSEQ multiplex PCR, yet TCRdb's version contains in-frame clones alone and is incomplete. The data show 100,000 to 150,000 clones, around 86% seen once. The specimen was peripheral blood, collected 44 weeks after starting pembrolizumab. The receptors were sampled from an adult with mismatch repair-deficient cancer.

The V and J genes are TRBV7-9 and TRBJ2-7, with 14 bases that match TRBD2. CDR3 length: 16 residues. The V segment lost 5 bases and the J segment 7 bases; nucleotides outside the gene matches: 10. Germline CDR1 is SEHNR and CDR2 is FQNEAQ (reference sequence). The CDR3 is CASSPAGLAGVGEQYF. The CDR3 region has the DNA TGTGCCAGCAGCCCGGCGGGACTAGCGGGGGTGGGTGAGCAGTACTTC.

This sequence joins TRBV5-8 and TRBJ2-5; D not certain. V dropped 0 bases and J dropped 2 bases, with 14 bases sitting between them. Germline CDR1 reads SGHTS; CDR2 reads YDEGEE. There are 16 residues in the CDR3. CDR3 bases: TGTGCCAGCAGCTTGGGGCAGCCGGGTCGGCAAGAGACCCAGTACTTC. It translates to CASSLGQPGRQETQYF.

This rearrangement joins TRBV7-8 to TRBJ2-5; 14 nucleotides line up with TRBD2. The CDR3 loop spans 18 amino acids. Trimming removed 5 bases from V and 5 bases from J; junction bases left unmatched: 13. CDR1 is SGHVS and CDR2 is FQNEAQ in the germline V gene. In DNA form, the CDR3 reads TGTGCCAGCAGCCATACCCCGGGACTAGCGGGAGTGGGGGAGACCCAGTACTTC. Protein: CASSHTPGLAGVGETQYF.

This rearrangement joins TRBV7-2 to TRBJ2-1; D is unresolved. Germline CDR1 SGHTA, CDR2 FQGNSA. With 1 base removed from V and 15 bases from J, the gap between germline ends came to 7 bases. The CDR3 totals 10 residues. CDR3 residues: CASSLGPLFF. CDR3 coding DNA: TGTGCCAGCAGCTTAGGTCCTTTGTTCTTC.

The V and J genes are TRBV19 and TRBJ2-7; D is uncertain. The CDR3 extends over 15 amino acids. With 3 bases removed from V and 2 bases from J, the gap between germline ends came to 14 bases. CDR1 LNHDA and CDR2 SQIVND come from the germline V gene (reference sequence). The chain's CDR3 is CASSIVAGIAYEQYF. CDR3 in DNA: TGTGCCAGTAGTATTGTGGCTGGGATCGCCTACGAGCAGTACTTC.

The chain uses TRBV5-1 and TRBJ1-3, with 8 bases fitting TRBD1. The germline CDR1 and CDR2 sequences are SGHRS and YFSETQ. V lost 3 bases to trimming and J lost 3 bases; unmatched junction nucleotides: 2. This CDR3 is built from 14 residues. This CDR3 reads CASSSGQGGNTIYF. The CDR3 coding sequence is TGCGCCAGCAGCTCCGGACAGGGTGGAAACACCATATATTTT.

This chain connects TRBV5-1 to TRBJ1-2, with D unclear. The CDR3 is made up of 16 amino acids. The germline V gene encodes CDR1 SGHRS and CDR2 YFSETQ. V was trimmed by 2 bases and J by 2 bases, leaving 16 bases between them. The CDR3 coding sequence is TGCGCCAGCAGCTTATCAGGCGATCTGCCAAACTATGGCTACACCTTC. This gives the protein CASSLSGDLPNYGYTF.

V and J are TRBV2 and TRBJ1-1, with 8 bases identical to TRBD1. The V gene's germline CDR1 is SNHLY and CDR2 FYNNEI. CDR3 size: 16 residues. Trimming at V came to 3 bases and at J to 0 bases, leaving 6 bases not matched to a gene. Here the CDR3 reads CASSEEAGGLNTEAFF. For the CDR3, the DNA is TGTGCCAGCAGTGAGGAGGCAGGGGGCTTGAACACTGAAGCTTTCTTT.

The chain recombines TRBV7-9 with TRBJ2-5; 10 bases are shared with TRBD1. Germline trimming cut 5 bases from V and 5 bases from J; bases unmatched to any gene: 8. Per germline, CDR1 SEHNR and CDR2 FQNEAQ (reference sequence). The length of the CDR3 is 15 residues. The CDR3 sequence: CASSPRQGAEETQYF. DNA of the CDR3: TGTGCCAGCAGCCCCAGACAGGGGGCAGAGGAGACCCAGTACTTC.

The chain has TRBV10-2 and TRBJ1-5; D is ambiguous. CDR3 size: 14 residues. V lost 2 bases and J 1 base, leaving 6 bases between the germline ends. Per germline, CDR1 WSHSY and CDR2 SAAADI. CDR3 protein: CASSEPQSNQPQHF. The CDR3 DNA is TGCGCCAGCAGTGAGCCTCAAAGCAATCAGCCCCAGCATTTT.

The rearrangement uses TRBV27 and TRBJ1-2; tentatively, D is TRBD1 (6 bases). Trimming left V 1 base short and J 1 base short, with 10 bases between. Germline CDR1 MNHEY, CDR2 SMNVEV (reference sequence). This CDR3 is built from 15 residues. CDR3 residues: CASSLFQGNNYGYTF. The CDR3 coding sequence is TGTGCCAGCAGTTTATTTCAGGGGAATAACTATGGCTACACCTTC.

The V gene is TRBV27, the J gene TRBJ1-5; D not certain. Germline lookup yields CDR1 MNHEY and CDR2 SMNVEV (reference sequence). The CDR3 extends over 13 amino acids. V lost 3 bases, J lost 3 bases, and 6 bases lay in between. DNA of the CDR3: TGTGCCAGCAGTTTCGGAGTCAATCAGCCCCAGCATTTT. Translating gives CASSFGVNQPQHF.

The V call is TRBV7-9, the J call TRBJ2-3, with 7 nucleotides matching TRBD2. This CDR3 contains 16 residues. Unmatched junction bases numbered 5, after V lost 1 base and J lost 1 base. Per germline, CDR1 SEHNR and CDR2 FQNEAQ (reference sequence). The CDR3 loop reads CASSLGARGGTDTQYF. The CDR3 DNA follows: TGTGCCAGCAGCTTAGGGGCTCGGGGGGGCACAGATACGCAGTATTTT. The variable domain in full, with the rest retrieved from reference TRBV7-9 and TRBJ2-3, is DTGVSQNPRHKITKRGQNVTFRCDPISEHNRLYWYRQTLGQGPEFLTYFQNEAQLEKSRLLSDRFSAERPKGSFSTLEIQRTEQGDSAMYLCASSLGARGGTDTQYFGPGTRLTVL.

The chain combines TRBV4-3 with TRBJ2-2; D not resolved. Trimming took 0 bases from V and 0 from J, leaving 8 bases between them. The CDR3 has 16 residues. The germline V gene has CDR1 LGHNA and CDR2 YSLEER. CDR3 bases: TGCGCCAGCAGCCAAGAAAGGCAAACGAACACCGGGGAGCTGTTTTTT. Encoded protein: CASSQERQTNTGELFF.

V gene TRBV12-5 combines with J gene TRBJ2-7, with a possible D match to TRBD2 (6 bases). Germline V lookup: CDR1 LGHNT, CDR2 FRNRAP. V was clipped by 6 bases and J by 3 bases, with 9 bases between them. The length of the CDR3 is 12 residues. In nucleotides, the CDR3 is TGTGCTAGTGGAGGTAGCGGCTACGAGCAGTACTTC. Translation gives CASGGSGYEQYF.

V gene TRBV29-1 combines with J gene TRBJ2-4; 7 nucleotides match TRBD1. Trimming at V came to 2 bases and at J to 15 bases, leaving 10 bases not matched to a gene. The CDR3 length is 12 residues. The germline V gene encodes CDR1 SQVTM and CDR2 ANQGSEA. In nucleotides, the CDR3 is TGCAGCGTTGAATTACCGGGACAGCGACTGTACTTC. This codes for CSVELPGQRLYF.

This chain joins TRBV5-1 and TRBJ2-3; D may be TRBD2 (5 bases). The germline V gene encodes CDR1 SGHRS and CDR2 YFSETQ. V was shortened by 4 bases and J by 4 bases, with 10 bases between the two germline ends. The CDR3 sequence is 13 residues long. The DNA of the CDR3 is TGCGCCAGCAGCGGTGCGGGTTCAGATACGCAGTATTTT. Amino acids: CASSGAGSDTQYF.

This clone was counted between two and nine times. This chain uses TRBV23-1 with TRBJ2-7, with 7 bases identical to TRBD2. TRBV23-1 counts as an open reading frame of uncertain function. Trimming removed 7 bases from V and 2 bases from J; junction bases left unmatched: 8. The CDR3 spans 14 residues. CDR3 loop: CASTPSGHPYEQYF. Here the CDR3 DNA reads TGCGCCAGCACCCCTAGCGGACACCCCTACGAGCAGTACTTC.

The chain joins TRBV19 to TRBJ1-2, with TRBD1 matching 7 bases. Germline values: CDR1 LNHDA, CDR2 SQIVND (reference sequence). Trimming removed 2 bases from V and 2 bases from J; junction bases left unmatched: 11. This CDR3 contains 17 residues. The DNA of the CDR3 is TGTGCCAGTAGTATATTTGTTGGGACAGTTGAAAACTATGGCTACACCTTC. It is translated as CASSIFVGTVENYGYTF.

The CDR3, as DNA: TGTGCCAGCACTGCCAGACTTAGCGTACGAAACACAGATACGCAGTATTTT. It codes for CASTARLSVRNTDTQYF. V is TRBV7-8 and J is TRBJ2-3; a weak D match, TRBD2 (5 bases). CDR1 and CDR2 from the germline V gene are SGHVS and FQNEAQ. The V end lost 7 bases, the J end lost 2 bases, and 22 bases lay between the germline ends. The CDR3 has 17 amino acids.

CDR3 residues: CASIPRDTAANVLTF. Written as DNA, the CDR3 is TGTGCCAGTATCCCTCGGGACACGGCGGCCAACGTCCTGACTTTC. The rearrangement uses TRBV19 and TRBJ2-6, with a possible D match to TRBD1 (6 bases). Germline values: CDR1 LNHDA, CDR2 SQIVND (reference sequence). This CDR3 region has 15 residues. Trimming pared 7 bases from V and 6 bases from J, leaving 16 bases between. Variable domain in full (rest from reference TRBV19 and TRBJ2-6): DGGITQSPKYLFRKEGQNVTLSCEQNLNHDAMYWYRQDPGQGLRLIYYSQIVNDFQKGDIAEGYSVSREKKESFPLTVTSAQKNPTAFYLCASIPRDTAANVLTFGAGSRLTVL.

The chain uses TRBV27 and TRBJ2-1, with TRBD1 matching 10 bases. CDR3 length: 14 residues. V lost 6 bases to trimming and J lost 9 bases; unmatched junction nucleotides: 8. Per the germline V gene, CDR1 is MNHEY and CDR2 is SMNVEV (reference sequence). This CDR3 is CASRAGQGLSEQFF. Written as DNA, the CDR3 is TGTGCCAGCAGGGCGGGACAGGGGCTTAGTGAGCAGTTCTTC.